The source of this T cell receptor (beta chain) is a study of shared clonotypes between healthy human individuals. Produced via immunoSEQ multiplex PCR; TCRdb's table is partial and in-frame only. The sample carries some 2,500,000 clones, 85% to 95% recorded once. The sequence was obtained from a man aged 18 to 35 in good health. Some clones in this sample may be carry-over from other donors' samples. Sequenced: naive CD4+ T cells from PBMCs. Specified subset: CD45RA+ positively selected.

CDR3 nucleotide sequence: TGTGCCAGCAGCTCTTCCTTTAGCGGGAGTTCCTACGAGCAGTACTTC. It yields the protein CASSSSFSGSSYEQYF. The chain uses TRBV7-8 and TRBJ2-7; 9 bases align to TRBD2. V was pared by 4 bases and J by 1 base, with 8 bases of the junction left unmatched. The CDR3 spans 16 residues. Germline V CDR1 and CDR2: SGHVS, FQNEAQ.